Shown below are 8 T cell receptor beta chains from a single sample sequenced in a study of T cells in Graves' hyperthyroidism and ophthalmopathy. RNA transcripts were the template for amplifying TCR beta CDR3 regions. HTBI primers were the set used in a first-round RT-PCR of the TCR CDR3. Via MiXCR, TCRdb re-called the multiplex PCR reads, giving one row per CDR3 protein. The data show 410,000 or so distinct CDR3 sequences, approximately 14% seen once. Sequencing was carried out using blood. The receptors were sampled from a man younger than 30 with Graves' ophthalmopathy.

This clonotype has at least ten counts. The V and J genes are TRBV5-1 and TRBJ2-1; 7 nucleotides agree with TRBD2. The junction had 8 bases not matched to a gene; V was cut back by 4 bases and J by 4 bases. This CDR3 contains 15 residues. In germline, CDR1 is SGHRS, CDR2 YFSETQ. The CDR3 region is CASSPASGLYNEQFF. The CDR3 coding sequence is TGCGCCAGCAGCCCCGCTAGCGGCCTTTACAATGAGCAGTTCTTC.

This clonotype was seen repeatedly, ten times or more. V usage is TRBV2 and J usage is TRBJ1-1; maybe TRBD1 (5 bases). The CDR3 is made up of 14 amino acids. Looked up from germline, CDR1 is SNHLY and CDR2 is FYNNEI. V was cut by 11 bases and J by 4 bases, with 20 bases left in between. CDR3 DNA: TGTGCCCGCGTACCGGACATAGGGACCACTGAAGCTTTCTTT. The encoded protein is CARVPDIGTTEAFF.

This clonotype appeared many times. The chain employs TRBV6-5 and TRBJ1-2; tentative D call: TRBD1 (5 bases). The CDR3 loop spans 15 amino acids. From germline, CDR1 is MNHEY and CDR2 SVGAGI. V gave up 0 bases and J gave up 5 bases, with 13 bases separating them. CDR3 sequence: CASSYSGTEGYGYTF. The CDR3 DNA is TGTGCCAGCAGTTACTCAGGGACGGAGGGGTATGGCTACACCTTC.

This clonotype was found many times. V gene TRBV20-1 combines with J gene TRBJ2-7; 7 positions agree with TRBD2. The V gene end was trimmed by 6 bases and the J gene end by 0 bases; junction bases not matched to a gene: 8. The length of the CDR3 is 14 residues. CDR1 is DFQATT, CDR2 SNEGSKA, per germline (reference sequence). CDR3 sequence (DNA): TGCAGTGCCGTTAGCGGGCTAAGCTCCTACGAGCAGTACTTC. It encodes CSAVSGLSSYEQYF.

This clonotype was seen ten or more times. The chain employs TRBV10-1 and TRBJ2-5, with 8 bases aligning to TRBD2. This CDR3 is 16 amino acids long. The J segment lost 2 bases and the V segment lost 2 bases, leaving 7 bases of the junction unmatched. The germline CDR1 and CDR2 sequences are WNHNN and SYGVQD (reference sequence). As DNA, the CDR3 is TGCGCCAGCAGTGAGCTTAGCGGGATGAAGCAAGAGACCCAGTACTTC. It specifies CASSELSGMKQETQYF.

This clonotype has a count of ten or more. This chain connects TRBV3-1 to TRBJ1-1; weak D call: TRBD1 (5 bases). V lost 4 bases, J lost 6 bases, and 15 bases lay in between. This CDR3 is 14 amino acids long. Germline loops: CDR1 LGHDT, CDR2 YNNKEL (reference sequence). The CDR3 DNA sequence: TGTGCCAGCAGCCCATCAGCTGGGGGGGCTGAAGCTTTCTTT. Its protein is CASSPSAGGAEAFF.

This clonotype appeared many times. The chain combines TRBV30 with TRBJ2-7; D is perhaps TRBD1 (6 bases). Germline V gene sequence: CDR1 GTSNPN, CDR2 SVGIG (reference sequence). CDR3 length: 15 amino acids. Between the trimmed V and J ends, which lost 1 base and 4 bases, there was a span of 17 bases. The CDR3 sequence is CAWSGGTGLRYEQYF. In nucleotides, the CDR3 is TGTGCCTGGAGTGGGGGCACAGGGTTAAGGTACGAGCAGTACTTC.

There are many counts of this clonotype. The V gene is TRBV20-1, the J gene TRBJ2-3, with 9 bases that match TRBD1. V shed 7 bases and J 5 bases; nucleotides not matched to a gene: 10. Germline V gene lookup returns CDR1 DFQATT and CDR2 SNEGSKA (reference sequence). CDR3 size: 14 residues. The CDR3 DNA follows: TGCAGTGGGCCCGGACAGGGGCCCCGAGATACGCAGTATTTT. This translates into CSGPGQGPRDTQYF.